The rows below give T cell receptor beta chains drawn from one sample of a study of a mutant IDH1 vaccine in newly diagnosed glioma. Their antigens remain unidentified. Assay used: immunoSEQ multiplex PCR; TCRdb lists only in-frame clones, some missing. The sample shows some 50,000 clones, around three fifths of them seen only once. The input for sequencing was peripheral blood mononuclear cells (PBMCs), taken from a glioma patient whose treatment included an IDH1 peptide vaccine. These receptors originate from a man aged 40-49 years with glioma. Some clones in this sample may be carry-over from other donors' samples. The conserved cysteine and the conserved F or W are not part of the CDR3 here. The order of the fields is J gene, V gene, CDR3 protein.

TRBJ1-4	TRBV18	ASSPLQGLANEKLF
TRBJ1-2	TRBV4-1	ASSQAGTVNYGYT
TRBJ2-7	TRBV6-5	ASSYSPIYEQY
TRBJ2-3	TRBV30	AWSVGQREDTQY
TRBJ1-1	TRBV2	AGNRDLAEAF
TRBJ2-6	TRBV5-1	ASCAGLGAGANVLT
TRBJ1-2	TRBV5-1	ASSLQGAYGYT
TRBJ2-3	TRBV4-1	ASSQSGDPADTQY
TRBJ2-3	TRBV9	ASSEGVASGPIDTQY
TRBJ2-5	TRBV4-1	ASSKSQAAQETQY
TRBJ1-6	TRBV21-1	ASSKPGPSNSPLH
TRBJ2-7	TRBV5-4	ASSSKSRSSYEQY
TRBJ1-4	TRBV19	ASTPRGRYEKLF
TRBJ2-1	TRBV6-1	ASSGTTGTEQF
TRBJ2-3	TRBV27	ASSLSGTSPGPDTQY
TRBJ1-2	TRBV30	AWSAPGGANYGYT
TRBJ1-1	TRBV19	ASSMGPGGMDTEAF
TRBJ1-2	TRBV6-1	ASTSWTEGYGYT
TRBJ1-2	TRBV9	ASSVVGASGYT
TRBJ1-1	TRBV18	ASSPRGAVTEAF
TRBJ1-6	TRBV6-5	ASGQANSPLH
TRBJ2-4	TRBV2	ASATAHLAKNIQY
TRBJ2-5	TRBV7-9	ASSLAGVETQY
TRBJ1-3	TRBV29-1	SATGQNSGNTIY
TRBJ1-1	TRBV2	ASSVDSGSGTEAF
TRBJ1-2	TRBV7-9	ASSLAGGTNYGYT
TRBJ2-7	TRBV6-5	ASSPTRPPGKQY
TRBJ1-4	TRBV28	ASSYIGANEKLF
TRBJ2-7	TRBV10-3	AISALDLGEQY
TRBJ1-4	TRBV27	ASMGRVGEKLF
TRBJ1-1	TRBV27	ASSPGHPYSWAF
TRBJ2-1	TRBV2	ASSELTGDEQF
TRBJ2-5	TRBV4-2	ASSQTGLQQETQY
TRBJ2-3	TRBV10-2	ASSSGLAGDTDTQY
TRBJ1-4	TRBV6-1	ASSERGDGYEKLF
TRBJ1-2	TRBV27	ASSLVGTGSYGYT
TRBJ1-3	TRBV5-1	ASSEQGTGNTIY
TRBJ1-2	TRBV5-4	ASSLGGQANYGYT
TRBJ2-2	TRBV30	AWSVLVAGELF
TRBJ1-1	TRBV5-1	ASSYRQGTEAF
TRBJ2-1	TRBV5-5	ASSLASGTEQF